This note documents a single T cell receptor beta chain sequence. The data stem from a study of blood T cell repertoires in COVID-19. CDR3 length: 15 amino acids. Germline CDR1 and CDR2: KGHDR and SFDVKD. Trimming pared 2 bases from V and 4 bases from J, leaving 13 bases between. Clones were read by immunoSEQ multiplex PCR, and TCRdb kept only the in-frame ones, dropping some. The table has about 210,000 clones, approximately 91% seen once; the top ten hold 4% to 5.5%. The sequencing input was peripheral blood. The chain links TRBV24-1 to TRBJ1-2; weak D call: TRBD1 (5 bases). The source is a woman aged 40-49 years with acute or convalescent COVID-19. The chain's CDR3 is CATSDSTESGYGYTF. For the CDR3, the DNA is TGTGCCACCAGTGATTCGACAGAGTCAGGCTATGGCTACACCTTC.